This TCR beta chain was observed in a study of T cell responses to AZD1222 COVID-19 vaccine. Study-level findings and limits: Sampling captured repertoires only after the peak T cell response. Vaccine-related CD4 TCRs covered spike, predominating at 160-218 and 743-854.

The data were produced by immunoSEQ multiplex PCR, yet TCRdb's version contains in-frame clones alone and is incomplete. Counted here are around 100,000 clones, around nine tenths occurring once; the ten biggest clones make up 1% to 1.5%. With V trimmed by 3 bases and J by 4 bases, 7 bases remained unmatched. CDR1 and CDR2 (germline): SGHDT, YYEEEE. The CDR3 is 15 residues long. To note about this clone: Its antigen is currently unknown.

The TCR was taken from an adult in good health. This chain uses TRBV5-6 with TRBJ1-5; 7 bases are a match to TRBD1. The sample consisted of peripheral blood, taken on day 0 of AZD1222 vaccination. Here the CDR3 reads CASSSLLQGNQPQHF. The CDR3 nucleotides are TGTGCCAGCAGCTCGCTTTTACAGGGGAATCAGCCCCAGCATTTT.